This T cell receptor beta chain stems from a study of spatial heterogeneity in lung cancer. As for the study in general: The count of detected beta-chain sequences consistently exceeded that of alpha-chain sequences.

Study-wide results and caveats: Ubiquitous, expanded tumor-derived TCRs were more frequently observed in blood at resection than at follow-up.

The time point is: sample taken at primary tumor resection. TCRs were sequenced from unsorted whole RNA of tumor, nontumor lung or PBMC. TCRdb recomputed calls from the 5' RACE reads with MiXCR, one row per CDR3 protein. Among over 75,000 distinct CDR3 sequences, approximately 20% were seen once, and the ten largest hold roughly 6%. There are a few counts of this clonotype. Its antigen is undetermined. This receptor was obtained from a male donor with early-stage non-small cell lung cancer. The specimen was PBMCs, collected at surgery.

CDR3 in amino acids: CASTVGGQSTDTQYF. The CDR3 DNA is TGTGCCAGCACCGTAGGAGGACAGTCCACAGATACGCAGTATTTT. The genes are TRBV11-2 and TRBJ2-3; possibly TRBD1 for D (6 bases). There are 15 residues in the CDR3. Germline-derived CDR1 and CDR2 are SGHAT and FQNNGV. Trimming removed 7 bases from V and 2 bases from J, with 16 bases in between.